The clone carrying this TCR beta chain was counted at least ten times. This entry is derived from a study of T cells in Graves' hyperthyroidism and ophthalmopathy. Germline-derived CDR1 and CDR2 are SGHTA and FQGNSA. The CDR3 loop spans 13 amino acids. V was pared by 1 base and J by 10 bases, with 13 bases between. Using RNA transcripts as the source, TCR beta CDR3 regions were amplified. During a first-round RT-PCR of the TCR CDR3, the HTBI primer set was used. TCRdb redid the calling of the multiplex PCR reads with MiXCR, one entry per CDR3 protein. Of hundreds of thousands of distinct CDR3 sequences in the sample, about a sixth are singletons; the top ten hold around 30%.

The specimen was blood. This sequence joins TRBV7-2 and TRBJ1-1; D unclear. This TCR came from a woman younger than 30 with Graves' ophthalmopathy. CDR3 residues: CASSLDRGNGAFF. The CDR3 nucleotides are TGTGCCAGCAGCTTAGATCGCGGGAATGGAGCTTTCTTT. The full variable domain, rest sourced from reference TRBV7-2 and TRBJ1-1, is GAGVSQSPSNKVTEKGKDVELRCDPISGHTALYWYRQSLGQGLEFLIYFQGNSAPDKSGLPSDRFSAERTGGSVSTLTIQRTQQEDSAVYLCASSLDRGNGAFFGQGTRLTVV.